One sample yielded the 20 T cell receptor beta chains listed below, sequenced in a study of metastatic and nonmetastatic thyroid tumors. Patients had received no treatment of any kind before thyroid surgery. Via MiXCR, TCRdb re-called the PCR reads. The data contain several thousand clones, around 32% of them singletons. Sequenced material: adjacent normal tissue. The receptor source for this set is a female donor with papillary thyroid cancer or a benign thyroid nodule (not recorded which). Some clones in this sample may be carry-over from other donors' samples.

This clone is medium-sized in the sample. The CDR3 DNA sequence: TGTGCCAGCAGTGAAGAATTCGGCAGGGGCCAAACCTTC. It translates to CASSEEFGRGQTF. The chain recombines TRBV6-1 with TRBJ1-2, with D perhaps matching TRBD1 (6 bases). This CDR3 has 13 amino acids. The V end was cut by 1 base, the J end by 14 bases, with 17 bases between. Per germline, CDR1 MNHNS and CDR2 SASEGT.

The rearrangement joins TRBV4-3 to TRBJ2-7; 9 bases are shared with TRBD2. CDR3 length equals 15 residues. V was pared by 4 bases and J by 3 bases, with 7 bases of the junction left unmatched. The germline V gene encodes CDR1 LGHNA and CDR2 YSLEER. CDR3 sequence: CASSPRASGIYEQYF. DNA for the CDR3: TGCGCCAGCAGCCCCCGGGCTAGCGGGATCTACGAGCAGTACTTC.

The chain carries TRBV5-1 and TRBJ1-1; D not certain. The germline gives CDR1 SGHRS, CDR2 YFSETQ. The CDR3 is made up of 15 amino acids. The V end was cut by 0 bases, the J end by 6 bases, with 15 bases between. CDR3 coding DNA: TGCGCCAGCAGCTTGGATATGGGCAACCGACCTGAAGCTTTCTTT. It encodes CASSLDMGNRPEAFF.

This clone counts as large (0.1 to 1%). The V and J genes are TRBV28 and TRBJ2-7, with unresolved D. The CDR3 is 13 residues long. Per the germline V gene, CDR1 is MDHEN and CDR2 is SYDVKM. V lost 5 bases and J lost 2, with 10 bases in between. CDR3 region: CASSPAGAYEQYF. CDR3 DNA: TGTGCCAGCAGTCCCGCAGGAGCCTACGAGCAGTACTTC.

In this sample, this clone is medium-sized. V is TRBV27 and J is TRBJ2-7, with 10 positions matching TRBD2. The CDR3 length is 18 residues. The V and J ends lost 3 bases and 4 bases, in that order; junction bases with no gene match: 15. Germline lookup yields CDR1 MNHEY and CDR2 SMNVEV (reference sequence). This CDR3 is CASSLRLAGETRTYEQYF. CDR3 sequence (DNA): TGTGCCAGCAGTTTGAGGCTAGCGGGAGAAACCCGAACTTACGAGCAGTACTTC.

The V call is TRBV6-1, the J call TRBJ1-3; TRBD1 might be the D (5 bases). CDR3 length equals 11 residues. CDR1 MNHNS and CDR2 SASEGT come from the germline V gene. V was clipped by 7 bases and J by 8 bases, with 9 bases between them. CDR3 coding DNA: TGTGCCAGCACCCTAGGGGACACCATATATTTT. It codes for CASTLGDTIYF.

This clone was detected only a few times. The gene calls are TRBV6-5 and TRBJ2-5; the D is unclear. CDR3 size: 15 residues. Trimming removed 2 bases at V and 2 bases at J, with 12 bases between. Looked up from germline, CDR1 is MNHEY and CDR2 is SVGAGI. The CDR3 protein is CASSYGTAQQETQYF. The DNA of the CDR3 is TGTGCCAGCAGTTACGGAACAGCACAACAAGAGACCCAGTACTTC.

The chain couples TRBV11-1 to TRBJ2-1, with 13 bases aligning to TRBD2. Germline trimming cut 0 bases from V and 4 bases from J; bases unmatched to any gene: 9. The germline V gene encodes CDR1 SGHAT and CDR2 FQDESV (reference sequence). The CDR3 runs to 19 residues. The CDR3: CASSLASLAGGRGYNEQFF. CDR3 coding DNA: TGTGCCAGCAGCTTAGCCTCACTAGCGGGGGGGCGAGGATACAATGAGCAGTTCTTC.

The chain employs TRBV11-1 and TRBJ1-6; 8 nucleotides align to TRBD1. The length of the CDR3 is 16 residues. Germline lookup yields CDR1 SGHAT and CDR2 FQDESV (reference sequence). Germline trimming cut 1 base from V and 3 bases from J; bases unmatched to any gene: 2. CDR3 protein: CASSLGQGFYNSPLHF. CDR3 bases: TGTGCCAGCAGCTTAGGACAGGGGTTCTATAATTCACCCCTCCACTTT.

This clone was observed many times. The chain employs TRBV13 and TRBJ1-2; D perhaps matches TRBD1 (5 bases). CDR1 and CDR2 from the germline V gene are PRHDT and FYEKMQ (reference sequence). This CDR3 has 15 residues. V was clipped by 6 bases and J by 2 bases, with 16 bases between them. DNA for the CDR3: TGTGCCAGCAGAAACACAGATGGGACCAACTATGGCTACACCTTC. Protein product: CASRNTDGTNYGYTF.

This clone has only a few counts. The V call is TRBV6-1, the J call TRBJ2-7; D is unresolved. The germline CDR1 and CDR2 sequences are MNHNS and SASEGT. Trimming removed 5 bases at V and 3 bases at J, with 5 bases between. The CDR3 has 11 residues. CDR3: CASSRDYEQYF. The CDR3 DNA reads as TGTGCCAGCAGTCGCGACTACGAGCAGTACTTC.

This clone is medium-sized within its sample. J is TRBJ1-4 and V is TRBV7-9; possibly TRBD1 for D (6 bases). Trimming pared 5 bases from V and 7 bases from J, leaving 20 bases between. CDR3 length: 16 amino acids. Looked up from germline, CDR1 is SEHNR and CDR2 is FQNEAQ (reference sequence). Here the CDR3 DNA reads TGTGCCAGCAGCCGGGACCCCGGACGAGGGGGTGAAAAACTGTTTTTT. Protein: CASSRDPGRGGEKLFF.

By frequency in the sample, this clone is large. V is TRBV28 and J is TRBJ2-3, with D possibly TRBD2 on 5 matching bases. The ends were cut back, 5 bases at V and 0 bases at J, with 15 bases in the middle. From germline, CDR1 is MDHEN and CDR2 SYDVKM. The CDR3 consists of 16 residues. The CDR3, as DNA: TGTGCCAGCAGTCCTGTGCGGGCGTTCAGCACAGATACGCAGTATTTT. Residues: CASSPVRAFSTDTQYF.

The sample holds a few counts of this clone. This chain connects TRBV19 to TRBJ1-1, with D possibly TRBD1 on 6 matching bases. CDR1 and CDR2 (germline): LNHDA, SQIVND (reference sequence). V was cut by 3 bases and J by 6 bases, with 11 bases left in between. The CDR3 covers 13 residues. CDR3 loop: CASSITGPAEAFF. The CDR3 coding sequence is TGTGCCAGTAGTATTACAGGGCCCGCTGAAGCTTTCTTT.

This clone has at least ten counts. Its ends do not fully match the called genes, so a read error is possible. V and J are TRBV5-1 and TRBJ2-1, with D possibly called TRBD1 or TRBD2 (5 bases each). The germline V gene has CDR1 SGHRS and CDR2 YFSETQ. This CDR3 is built from 16 residues. The CDR3 sequence is CASSSRGDISHNDQFF. CDR3 DNA sequence: TGCGCCAGCAGCTCACGGGGCGACATTTCCCACAATGATCAGTTCTTC.

This chain joins TRBV6-1 and TRBJ1-2, with 7 bases fitting TRBD1. Germline V gives CDR1 MNHNS, CDR2 SASEGT. The CDR3 is 13 amino acids. J lost 11 bases, V lost 2 bases, and 8 bases had no gene match. CDR3 protein: CASSESNRGRYTF. The CDR3 nucleotides are TGTGCCAGCAGTGAATCGAACAGGGGTCGGTACACCTTC.

Details on this clone: The junction differs from germline at one of its ends, possibly a read error. The rearrangement links TRBV28 to TRBJ2-5; D not certain. The CDR3 contains 13 residues. CDR1 and CDR2 (germline): MDHEN, SYDVKM. The CDR3 here is CASRPGWRETQYF. The CDR3 DNA is TGTGCCAGCAGGCCCGGATGGCGAGAGACACAGTACTTC. The whole variable domain, remainder taken from reference TRBV28 and TRBJ2-5, is DVKVTQSSRYLVKRTGEKVFLECVQDMDHENMFWYRQDPGLGLRLIYFSYDVKMKEKGDIPEGYSVSREKKERFSLILESASTNQTSMYLCASRPGWRETQYFGPGTRLLVL.

The chain employs TRBV6-1 and TRBJ1-5; D unclear. Germline assignment: CDR1 MNHNS and CDR2 SASEGT. V was cut by 1 base and J by 2 bases, with 12 bases left in between. The length of the CDR3 is 16 residues. The CDR3 here is CASSEEVRSGNQPQHF. DNA for the CDR3: TGTGCCAGCAGTGAAGAGGTCAGATCAGGCAATCAGCCCCAGCATTTT.

This chain joins TRBV20-1 and TRBJ2-7, with a tentative D call TRBD1 (5 bases). The ends were cut back, 0 bases at V and 4 bases at J, with 7 bases in the middle. CDR3 length: 12 residues. CDR1 is DFQATT, CDR2 SNEGSKA, per germline (reference sequence). The CDR3 coding sequence is TGCAGTGCTAGAGAACAGGAGTACGAGCAGTACTTC. Its translation is CSAREQEYEQYF.

This clone was picked up a small number of times. The chain is built from TRBV2 and TRBJ2-7; D is unclear. The CDR3 is 13 residues long. Trimming pared 6 bases from V and 0 bases from J, leaving 9 bases between. The germline CDR1 and CDR2 sequences are SNHLY and FYNNEI. The CDR3 reads CASSVRNSYEQYF. The CDR3 DNA is TGTGCCAGCAGCGTGCGGAACTCCTACGAGCAGTACTTC.